These 16 T cell receptor beta chains came from one sample sequenced in a study of T cells in Graves' hyperthyroidism and ophthalmopathy (dated by TCRdb to between 2019 and 2020). Preparation of the library involved multiplex PCR. Data came from an Illumina HiSeq 2000. The TCR beta CDR3 regions were amplified from RNA transcripts. For the first round of RT-PCR on the TCR CDR3, the HTBI primer set was used together with the Qiagen OneStep RT-PCR kit. TCRdb passed the public sequencing reads through fastp at Q25 and MiXCR, retaining productive beta sequences. Every entry covers one CDR3 protein and lists the most common genes and DNA from its rows. Present in this sample are about 410,000 distinct CDR3 sequences, about 14% of which were seen just once. Of the sample, about 20% falls within the top ten clones. The sequenced material came from blood. These receptors were collected from a woman in her thirties with Graves' ophthalmopathy.

This clonotype occurred a few times. The chain joins TRBV19 to TRBJ2-3; D unclear. The CDR3 extends over 14 amino acids. V was pared by 3 bases and J by 5 bases, with 12 bases between. From germline, CDR1 is LNHDA and CDR2 SQIVND (reference sequence). The CDR3 bases are TGTGCCAGTAGTATTGCAAGCTCCCTAGATACGCAGTATTTT. Amino acid sequence: CASSIASSLDTQYF.

This clonotype was observed at least ten times. This chain connects TRBV3-1 to TRBJ2-7; tentative D call: TRBD1 (6 bases). The V end lost 1 base, the J end lost 0 bases, and 7 bases lay between the germline ends. The germline gives CDR1 LGHDT, CDR2 YNNKEL (reference sequence). The CDR3 covers 14 residues. The CDR3 reads CASSQGDNSYEQYF. The CDR3 coding sequence is TGTGCCAGCAGCCAAGGGGACAACTCCTACGAGCAGTACTTC.

This clonotype was seen at least ten times. The chain links TRBV7-9 to TRBJ2-4; perhaps TRBD1 as D (5 bases). Between the trimmed V and J ends, which lost 3 bases and 7 bases, there was a span of 16 bases. The CDR3 runs to 15 residues. CDR1 and CDR2 from the germline V gene are SEHNR and FQNEAQ (reference sequence). This chain's CDR3 is CASSLAAGMLNIQYF. As DNA, the CDR3 is TGTGCCAGCAGCTTGGCGGCAGGGATGTTGAACATTCAGTACTTC.

This chain joins TRBV5-5 and TRBJ2-2; no clear D. CDR3 length equals 13 residues. V was shortened by 2 bases and J by 5 bases, with 7 bases between the two germline ends. Looked up from germline, CDR1 is SGHKS and CDR2 is YYEKEE (reference sequence). CDR3 DNA: TGTGCCAGCAGCTTAGTCTTAACCGGGGAGCTGTTTTTT. It codes for CASSLVLTGELFF.

This clonotype has a count of ten or more. The chain is built from TRBV5-6 and TRBJ2-1; D might be TRBD2 (5 bases). Germline V gene lookup returns CDR1 SGHDT and CDR2 YYEEEE. V shed 0 bases and J shed 4 bases, with 8 bases lying between them. The length of the CDR3 is 14 residues. CDR3 residues: CASSLGRRYNEQFF. In DNA form, the CDR3 reads TGTGCCAGCAGCTTGGGGCGGAGGTACAATGAGCAGTTCTTC.

At least ten counts were recorded for this clonotype. This chain connects TRBV7-2 to TRBJ1-1; TRBD1 matches 9 bases. The germline CDR1 and CDR2 sequences are SGHTA and FQGNSA. The CDR3 runs 18 residues. Unmatched junction bases numbered 12, after V lost 3 bases and J lost 1 base. The CDR3 bases are TGTGCCAGCAGCTTTGGTACAGGGGGCTGGTTGGGGAACACTGAAGCTTTCTTT. Protein: CASSFGTGGWLGNTEAFF.

This clonotype was recorded at least ten times. The chain links TRBV12-3 or TRBV12-4 to TRBJ2-7; the match to TRBD1 covers 8 bases. There are 15 residues in the CDR3. V lost 2 bases to trimming and J lost 0 bases; unmatched junction nucleotides: 3. The CDR3 protein is CASSLRDRFSYEQYF. For the CDR3, the DNA is TGTGCCAGCAGTTTAAGGGACAGGTTCTCCTACGAGCAGTACTTC.

In this sample, this clonotype turned up a few times. This may be a read error: a much more frequent sequence differs by one nucleotide. The V and J genes are TRBV20-1 and TRBJ1-2; D not certain. The CDR3 has 13 amino acids. From germline, CDR1 is DFQATT and CDR2 SNEGSKA (reference sequence). In DNA, the CDR3 is TGCAGTGCTTCAGGCGAGTTGGGCTATGACTACACCTTC. This codes for CSASGELGYDYTF.

This clonotype showed up many times. Written as DNA, the CDR3 is TGTGCCAGCAGGGGACTAGCGGGGGGTGGATCCCAAGAGACCCAGTACTTC. Translated: CASRGLAGGGSQETQYF. This chain connects TRBV28 to TRBJ2-5; 15 nucleotides align to TRBD2. Trimming cost V 6 bases and J 1 base; bases outside gene matches: 6. The CDR3 covers 17 residues. The germline CDR1 and CDR2 sequences are MDHEN and SYDVKM.

This clonotype was found a few times. The rearrangement uses TRBV19 and TRBJ1-5; no firm D call. CDR3 size: 15 residues. In germline, CDR1 is LNHDA, CDR2 SQIVND (reference sequence). V lost 3 bases and J lost 7, with 16 bases in between. CDR3 in DNA: TGTGCCAGTAGTATTGGAGGAGGCCGAGGACAGCCCCAGCATTTT. Translating it yields CASSIGGGRGQPQHF. Full variable domain (missing parts from reference TRBV19 and TRBJ1-5): DGGITQSPKYLFRKEGQNVTLSCEQNLNHDAMYWYRQDPGQGLRLIYYSQIVNDFQKGDIAEGYSVSREKKESFPLTVTSAQKNPTAFYLCASSIGGGRGQPQHFGDGTRLSIL.

This clonotype was detected many times. The V gene is TRBV3-1, the J gene TRBJ2-3; D might be TRBD2 (6 bases). This CDR3 has 19 amino acids. The V gene's germline CDR1 is LGHDT and CDR2 YNNKEL (reference sequence). V was cut by 1 base and J by 1 base, with 21 bases left in between. The CDR3 protein is CASSQGPSSVAGRTDTQYF. CDR3 in DNA: TGTGCCAGCAGCCAAGGTCCTTCGAGTGTTGCGGGGCGCACAGATACGCAGTATTTT.

This clonotype was detected many times. V gene TRBV3-1 combines with J gene TRBJ1-1; 8 positions agree with TRBD1. This CDR3 region has 22 residues. Germline CDR1 is LGHDT and CDR2 is YNNKEL (reference sequence). V dropped 1 base and J dropped 0; count of bases not matched to a gene: 22. The CDR3 nucleotides are TGTGCCAGCAGCCAAGTTCGTATTTGGGACAGGCGGCTAGACCCAATGAACACTGAAGCTTTCTTT. Protein sequence: CASSQVRIWDRRLDPMNTEAFF. Full variable domain (missing parts from reference TRBV3-1 and TRBJ1-1): DTAVSQTPKYLVTQMGNDKSIKCEQNLGHDTMYWYKQDSKKFLKIMFSYNNKELIINETVPNRFSPKSPDKAHLNLHINSLELGDSAVYFCASSQVRIWDRRLDPMNTEAFFGQGTRLTVV.

This clonotype was seen at least ten times. This sequence joins TRBV30 and TRBJ1-1, with 10 bases fitting TRBD1. The CDR3 consists of 15 residues. Per germline, CDR1 GTSNPN and CDR2 SVGIG (reference sequence). Trimming cost V 2 bases and J 0 bases; bases outside gene matches: 3. The CDR3 sequence is CAWSWGQGMNTEAFF. The CDR3 region has the DNA TGTGCCTGGAGTTGGGGACAGGGGATGAACACTGAAGCTTTCTTT.

This clonotype was picked up many times. The CDR3 loop reads CASSDSAGAGTDTQYF. In nucleotides, the CDR3 is TGTGCCAGCAGTGATTCGGCAGGGGCGGGTACAGATACGCAGTATTTT. V is TRBV2 and J is TRBJ2-3; D may be TRBD1 (6 bases). This CDR3 has 16 residues. Germline lookup yields CDR1 SNHLY and CDR2 FYNNEI. V was clipped by 3 bases and J by 3 bases, with 16 bases between them. Drawing the rest from reference TRBV2 and TRBJ2-3, the complete variable domain is EPEVTQTPSHQVTQMGQEVILRCVPISNHLYFYWYRQILGQKVEFLVSFYNNEISEKSEIFDDQFSVERPDGSNFTLKIRSTKLEDSAMYFCASSDSAGAGTDTQYFGPGTRLTVL.

This chain links TRBV3-1 with TRBJ2-7; D perhaps matches TRBD1 (6 bases). The V and J ends lost 2 bases and 5 bases respectively, with 16 bases between them. Germline values: CDR1 LGHDT, CDR2 YNNKEL (reference sequence). The CDR3 sequence is 15 residues long. CDR3 nucleotides: TGTGCCAGCAGCCAATCCTCCGGGACAACCAACGAGCAGTACTTC. This codes for CASSQSSGTTNEQYF.

This clonotype was detected a few times. The chain is built from TRBV28 and TRBJ1-1, with 8 positions matching TRBD1. V dropped 4 bases and J dropped 0; count of bases not matched to a gene: 13. The CDR3 is 18 amino acids. CDR1 is MDHEN, CDR2 SYDVKM, per germline. This CDR3 reads CASSSGLATGDLNTEAFF. In DNA form, the CDR3 reads TGTGCCAGCAGTTCGGGCCTAGCGACAGGGGACCTGAACACTGAAGCTTTCTTT.